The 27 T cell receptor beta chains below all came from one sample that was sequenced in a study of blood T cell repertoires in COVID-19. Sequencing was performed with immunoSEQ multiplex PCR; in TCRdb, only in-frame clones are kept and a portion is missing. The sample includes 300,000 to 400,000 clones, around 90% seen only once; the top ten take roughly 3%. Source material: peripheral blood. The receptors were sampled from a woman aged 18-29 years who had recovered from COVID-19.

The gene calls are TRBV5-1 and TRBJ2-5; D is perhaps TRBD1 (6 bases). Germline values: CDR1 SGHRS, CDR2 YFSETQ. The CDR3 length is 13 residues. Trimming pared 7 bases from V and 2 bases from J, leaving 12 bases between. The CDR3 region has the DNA TGCGCCAGCCAAGGACAGCTTCAAGAGACCCAGTACTTC. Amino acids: CASQGQLQETQYF.

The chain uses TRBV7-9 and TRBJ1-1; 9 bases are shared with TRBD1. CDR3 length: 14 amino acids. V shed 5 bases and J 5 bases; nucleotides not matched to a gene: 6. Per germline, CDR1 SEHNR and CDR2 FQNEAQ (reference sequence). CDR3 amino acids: CASSVRTGETEAFF. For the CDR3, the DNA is TGTGCCAGCAGCGTTAGGACAGGGGAGACTGAAGCTTTCTTT.

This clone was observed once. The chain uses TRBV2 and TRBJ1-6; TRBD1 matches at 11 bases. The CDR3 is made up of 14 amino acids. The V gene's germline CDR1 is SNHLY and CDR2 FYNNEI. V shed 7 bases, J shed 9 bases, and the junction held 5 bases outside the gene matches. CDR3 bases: TGTGCCAGCATATCGGGACAGGGGGGTTCACCCCTCCACTTT. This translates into CASISGQGGSPLHF.

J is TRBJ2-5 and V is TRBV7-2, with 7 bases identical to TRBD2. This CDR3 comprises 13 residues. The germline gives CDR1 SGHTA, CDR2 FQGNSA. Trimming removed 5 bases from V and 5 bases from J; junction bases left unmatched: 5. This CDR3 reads CASSAGELETQYF. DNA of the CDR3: TGTGCCAGCAGCGCGGGAGAGTTGGAGACCCAGTACTTC.

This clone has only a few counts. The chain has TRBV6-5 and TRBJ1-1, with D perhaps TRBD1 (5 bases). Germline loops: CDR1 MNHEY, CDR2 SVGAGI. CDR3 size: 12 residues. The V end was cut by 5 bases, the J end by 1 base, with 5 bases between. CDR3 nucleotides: TGTGCCAGCAGTACAGGGAACACTGAAGCTTTCTTT. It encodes CASSTGNTEAFF.

CDR3 sequence reads: CASSLWGQRDGGNQPQHF. CDR3 coding DNA: TGTGCCAGCAGCTTATGGGGGCAGAGGGATGGGGGCAATCAGCCCCAGCATTTT. The chain joins TRBV7-8 to TRBJ1-5, with a weak D call TRBD1 (6 bases). Per germline, CDR1 SGHVS and CDR2 FQNEAQ. CDR3 length: 18 residues. Between the trimmed V and J ends, which lost 2 bases and 2 bases, there was a span of 19 bases.

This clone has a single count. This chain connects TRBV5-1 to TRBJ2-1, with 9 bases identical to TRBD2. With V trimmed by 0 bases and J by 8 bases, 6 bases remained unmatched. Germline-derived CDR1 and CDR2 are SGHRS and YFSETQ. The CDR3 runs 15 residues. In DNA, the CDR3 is TGCGCCAGCAGCTTGGAGCCGGGACTAGCTCATGAGCAGTTCTTC. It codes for CASSLEPGLAHEQFF.

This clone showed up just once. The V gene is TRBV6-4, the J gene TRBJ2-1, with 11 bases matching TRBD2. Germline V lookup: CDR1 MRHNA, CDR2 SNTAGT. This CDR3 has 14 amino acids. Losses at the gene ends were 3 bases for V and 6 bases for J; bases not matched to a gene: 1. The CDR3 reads CASSELAGANEQFF. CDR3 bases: TGTGCCAGCAGTGAACTAGCGGGGGCCAATGAGCAGTTCTTC.

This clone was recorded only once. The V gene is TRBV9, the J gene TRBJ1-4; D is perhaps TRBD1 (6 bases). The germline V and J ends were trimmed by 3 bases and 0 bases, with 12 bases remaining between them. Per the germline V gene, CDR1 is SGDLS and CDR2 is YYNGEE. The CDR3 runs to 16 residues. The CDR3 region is CASSGGRTTTNEKLFF. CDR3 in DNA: TGTGCCAGCAGCGGGGGGCGGACAACAACTAATGAAAAACTGTTTTTT.

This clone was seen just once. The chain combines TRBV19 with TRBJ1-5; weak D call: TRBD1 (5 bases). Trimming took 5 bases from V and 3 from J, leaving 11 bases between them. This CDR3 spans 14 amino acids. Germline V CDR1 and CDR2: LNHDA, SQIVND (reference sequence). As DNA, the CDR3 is TGTGCCAGTAGTGCGGGGGGGGTCAATCAGCCCCAGCATTTT. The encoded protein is CASSAGGVNQPQHF.

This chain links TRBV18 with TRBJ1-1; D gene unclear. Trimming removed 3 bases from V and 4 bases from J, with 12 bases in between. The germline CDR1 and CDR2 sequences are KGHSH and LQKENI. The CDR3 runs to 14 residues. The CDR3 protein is CASSPTPGGTEAFF. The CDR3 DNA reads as TGTGCCAGCTCACCTACACCCGGCGGCACTGAAGCTTTCTTT.

For the CDR3, the DNA is TGTGCCAGCAGGGGGGGGGTCTCTGGAAACACCATATATTTT. Residues: CASRGGVSGNTIYF. The gene calls are TRBV11-2 and TRBJ1-3, with a possible D match to TRBD1 (5 bases). Deletions cut 6 bases from V and 0 bases from J, with 9 bases between. This CDR3 spans 14 amino acids. CDR1 SGHAT and CDR2 FQNNGV come from the germline V gene.

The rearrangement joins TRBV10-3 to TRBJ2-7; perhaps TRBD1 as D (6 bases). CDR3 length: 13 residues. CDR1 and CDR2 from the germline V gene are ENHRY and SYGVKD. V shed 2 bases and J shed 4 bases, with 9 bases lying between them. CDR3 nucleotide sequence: TGTGCCATCAGTGAGGACAGGAGATACGAGCAGTACGTC. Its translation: CAISEDRRYEQYV.

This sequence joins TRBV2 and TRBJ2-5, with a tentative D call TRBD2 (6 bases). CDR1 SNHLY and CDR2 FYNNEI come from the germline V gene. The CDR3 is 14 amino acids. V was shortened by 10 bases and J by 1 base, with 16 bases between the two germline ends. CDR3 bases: TGTGCCACGTGTCGGGACTTGCGCCAAGAGACCCAGTACTTC. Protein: CATCRDLRQETQYF.

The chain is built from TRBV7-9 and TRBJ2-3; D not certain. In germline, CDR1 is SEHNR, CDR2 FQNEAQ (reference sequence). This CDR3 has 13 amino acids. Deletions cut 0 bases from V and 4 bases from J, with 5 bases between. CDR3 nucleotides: TGTGCCAGCAGCTTAGCGCGAGCAGATACGCAGTATTTT. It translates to CASSLARADTQYF.

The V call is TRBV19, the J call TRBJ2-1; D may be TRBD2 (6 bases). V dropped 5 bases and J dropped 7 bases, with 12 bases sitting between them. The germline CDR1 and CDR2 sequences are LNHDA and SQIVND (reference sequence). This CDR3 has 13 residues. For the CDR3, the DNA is TGTGCCAGTAGTCTCGATAGCGGAAATGAGCAGTTCTTC. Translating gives CASSLDSGNEQFF.

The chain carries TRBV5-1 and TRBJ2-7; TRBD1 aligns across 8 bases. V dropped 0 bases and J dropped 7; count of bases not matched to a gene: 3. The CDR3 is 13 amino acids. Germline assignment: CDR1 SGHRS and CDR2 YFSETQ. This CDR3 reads CASSLGQGQEQYV. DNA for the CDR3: TGCGCCAGCAGCTTGGGACAGGGGCAAGAGCAGTACGTC.

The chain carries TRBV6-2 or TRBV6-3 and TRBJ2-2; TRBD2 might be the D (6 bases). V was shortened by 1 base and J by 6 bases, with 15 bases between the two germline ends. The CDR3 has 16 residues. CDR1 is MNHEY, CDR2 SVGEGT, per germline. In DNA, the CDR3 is TGTGCCAGCAGTTACTGGCGCGGGAAGCCGGCCGGGGAGCTGTTTTTT. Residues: CASSYWRGKPAGELFF.

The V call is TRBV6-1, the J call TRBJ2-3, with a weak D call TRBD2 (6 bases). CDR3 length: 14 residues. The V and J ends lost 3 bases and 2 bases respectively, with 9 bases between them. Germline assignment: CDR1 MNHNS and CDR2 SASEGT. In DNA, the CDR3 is TGTGCCAGCAGTGAGTGGGGGGACACAGATACGCAGTATTTT. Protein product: CASSEWGDTDTQYF.

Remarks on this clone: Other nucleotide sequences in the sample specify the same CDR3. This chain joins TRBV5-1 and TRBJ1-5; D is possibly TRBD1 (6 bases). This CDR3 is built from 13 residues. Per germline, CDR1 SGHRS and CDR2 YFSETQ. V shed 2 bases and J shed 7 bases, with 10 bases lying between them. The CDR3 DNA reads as TGCGCCAGCAGCTTAACAGGGAACCAGCCCCAGCATTTT. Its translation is CASSLTGNQPQHF.

Here the CDR3 reads CASSSGLAEETQYF. The CDR3 bases are TGCGCCAGCAGCTCGGGACTAGCTGAAGAGACCCAGTACTTC. The chain uses TRBV5-1 and TRBJ2-5; the match to TRBD2 covers 9 bases. Trimming removed 3 bases from V and 3 bases from J; junction bases left unmatched: 3. The CDR3 has 14 residues. Looked up from germline, CDR1 is SGHRS and CDR2 is YFSETQ.

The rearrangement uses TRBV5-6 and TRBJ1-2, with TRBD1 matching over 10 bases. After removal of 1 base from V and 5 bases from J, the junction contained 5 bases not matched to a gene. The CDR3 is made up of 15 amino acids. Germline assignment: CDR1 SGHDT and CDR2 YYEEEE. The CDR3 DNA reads TGTGCCAGCAGCTTGAGGACAGGGGGTAGATATGGCTACACCTTC. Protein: CASSLRTGGRYGYTF. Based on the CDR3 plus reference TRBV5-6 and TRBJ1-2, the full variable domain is DAGVTQSPTHLIKTRGQQVTLRCSPKSGHDTVSWYQQALGQGPQFIFQYYEEEERQRGNFPDRFSGHQFPNYSSELNVNALLLGDSALYLCASSLRTGGRYGYTFGSGTRLTVV.

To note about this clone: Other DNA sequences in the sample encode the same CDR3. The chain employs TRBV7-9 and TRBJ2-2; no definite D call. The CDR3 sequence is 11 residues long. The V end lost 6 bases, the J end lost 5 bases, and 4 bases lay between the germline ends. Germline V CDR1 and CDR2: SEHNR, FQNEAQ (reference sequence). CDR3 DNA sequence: TGTGCCAGCAGGTCGACCGGGGAGCTGTTTTTT. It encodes CASRSTGELFF.

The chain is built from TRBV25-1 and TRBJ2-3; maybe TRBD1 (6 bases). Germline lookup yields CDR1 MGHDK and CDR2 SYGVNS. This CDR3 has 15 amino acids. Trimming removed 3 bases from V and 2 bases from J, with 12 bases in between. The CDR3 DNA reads TGTGCCAGCAGTGACGGACAGAGAGCCACAGATACGCAGTATTTT. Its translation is CASSDGQRATDTQYF.

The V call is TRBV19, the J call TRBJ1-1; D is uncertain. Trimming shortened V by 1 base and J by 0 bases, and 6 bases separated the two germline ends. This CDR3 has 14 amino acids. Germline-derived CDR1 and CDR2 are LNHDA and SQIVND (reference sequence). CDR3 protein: CASSIGSLNTEAFF. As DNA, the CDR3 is TGTGCCAGTAGTATAGGGAGCCTGAACACTGAAGCTTTCTTT.

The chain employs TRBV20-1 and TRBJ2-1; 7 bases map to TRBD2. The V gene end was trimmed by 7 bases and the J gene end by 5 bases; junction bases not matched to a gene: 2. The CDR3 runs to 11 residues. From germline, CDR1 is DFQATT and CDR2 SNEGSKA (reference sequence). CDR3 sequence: CSGTSNNEQFF. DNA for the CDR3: TGCAGTGGGACTAGTAACAATGAGCAGTTCTTC.

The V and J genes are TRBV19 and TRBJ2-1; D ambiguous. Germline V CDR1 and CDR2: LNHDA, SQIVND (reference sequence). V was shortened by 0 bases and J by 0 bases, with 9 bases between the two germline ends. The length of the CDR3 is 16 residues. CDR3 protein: CASSIDLGFSYNEQFF. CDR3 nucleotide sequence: TGTGCCAGTAGTATAGATCTCGGGTTCTCCTACAATGAGCAGTTCTTC.